The 2 T cell receptor beta chains given below trace back to one sample, sequenced in a study of T-cell memory formation after mild COVID-19. TCRdb re-analysed the 5' RACE reads in MiXCR, keeping a single row per CDR3 protein. Counted here are 450,000 to 700,000 distinct CDR3 sequences, under 20% occurring once; the ten biggest clones make up 12%. The material sequenced was PBMCs or a T cell subset sorted from them (not recorded which). Receptors were obtained from an adult woman who had mild COVID-19 (a few samples of this study predate the infection). Cell type and time point are not known.

The V call is TRBV7-3, the J call TRBJ2-2, with D possibly matching TRBD1 (5 bases). V lost 5 bases to trimming and J lost 5 bases, with 15 bases between them. Germline CDR1 reads SGHTA; CDR2 reads FQGTGA. The CDR3 is 15 amino acids. The CDR3 loop is CASSPQGSGTGELFF. The DNA of the CDR3 is TGTGCCAGCAGCCCCCAGGGCTCAGGGACCGGGGAGCTGTTTTTT.

The CDR3: CASSYGRDVGYTF. Written as DNA, the CDR3 is TGTGCCAGCAGTTACGGCAGGGATGTCGGCTACACCTTC. The V call is TRBV6-2 or TRBV6-3, the J call TRBJ1-2, with D possibly TRBD1 on 5 matching bases. With 2 bases removed from V and 8 bases from J, the gap between germline ends came to 12 bases. This CDR3 is 13 amino acids long. The germline CDR1 and CDR2 sequences are MNHEY and SVGEGT.